These 11 T cell receptor beta chains were all obtained from the same sample, sequenced in a study of T cell repertoires in cytomegalovirus infection. Their target antigens are unknown. TCRdb analysed the reads with MiXCR anew, one entry per CDR3 protein. The sample contains about a million distinct CDR3 sequences, 31% of which appear only once. The specimen was cultured CD8+ T cells from PBMCs, collected from culture after CMV antigen stimulation. These receptors were obtained from a human donor in good health (CMV status not recorded). Some clones in this sample may be carry-over from other donors' samples.

Details on this clonotype: Because it lacks the conserved phenylalanine or tryptophan at the end, this CDR3 is likely a read error. The chain joins TRBV4-3 to TRBJ2-3; D uncertain. Trimming removed 0 bases at V and 6 bases at J, with 4 bases between. The germline gives CDR1 LGHNA, CDR2 YSLEER. This CDR3 contains 12 residues. For the CDR3, the DNA is TGCGCCAGCAGCCAAGATGGGGATACGCAGTATATT. Protein sequence: CASSQDGDTQYI.

This clonotype was recorded at least ten times. The chain employs TRBV11-3 and TRBJ2-1, with D perhaps assigned TRBD1 or TRBD2 (5 bases each). V lost 4 bases to trimming and J lost 3 bases, with 16 bases between them. CDR1 is SGHNT, CDR2 YENEEA, per germline. CDR3 length equals 16 residues. CDR3 coding DNA: TGTGCCAGCAGCTCCCGGGGCGAGGGGATCTACAATGAGCAGTTCTTC. This translates into CASSSRGEGIYNEQFF.

This clonotype has only a few counts. This chain's CDR3 is CASRGGISSYNEQFF. CDR3 nucleotide sequence: TGTGCCAGCAGGGGAGGGATTAGCTCCTACAATGAGCAGTTCTTC. The chain joins TRBV27 to TRBJ2-1; 7 bases agree with TRBD2. Germline V CDR1 and CDR2: MNHEY, SMNVEV (reference sequence). This CDR3 has 15 residues. The V gene end was trimmed by 6 bases and the J gene end by 0 bases; junction bases not matched to a gene: 5.

V usage is TRBV4-1 and J usage is TRBJ2-3; 10 bases map to TRBD2. Losses at the gene ends were 6 bases for V and 4 bases for J; bases not matched to a gene: 13. The CDR3 length is 17 residues. Per the germline V gene, CDR1 is MGHRA and CDR2 is YSYEKL. The CDR3 sequence is CASSRLAGPFGADTQYF. DNA of the CDR3: TGCGCCAGCAGTCGACTAGCGGGTCCCTTCGGCGCAGATACGCAGTATTTT.

The chain couples TRBV12-3 or TRBV12-4 to TRBJ1-3; unclear D gene. V was clipped by 7 bases and J by 0 bases, with 19 bases between them. This CDR3 has 17 residues. The CDR3: CASTPGGVLFSGNTIYF. The CDR3, as DNA: TGTGCCAGCACCCCCGGCGGAGTCCTTTTCTCTGGAAACACCATATATTTT.

V gene TRBV5-5 combines with J gene TRBJ1-2; TRBD1 matches at 12 bases. The CDR3 loop spans 14 amino acids. CDR1 SGHKS and CDR2 YYEKEE come from the germline V gene (reference sequence). J was trimmed by 7 bases and V by 4 bases; bases with no gene match: 5. The CDR3 region is CASSPGTGGPGYTF. The CDR3 nucleotides are TGTGCCAGCAGCCCAGGGACAGGGGGCCCTGGCTACACCTTC.

This clonotype appeared many times. The chain's CDR3 is CASSPTPRGTEAFF. CDR3 nucleotides: TGTGCCAGTAGCCCAACCCCCAGGGGCACTGAAGCTTTCTTT. V is TRBV27 and J is TRBJ1-1, with a tentative D call TRBD1 (6 bases). V lost 9 bases to trimming and J lost 4 bases, with 18 bases between them. The CDR3 is 14 amino acids. In germline, CDR1 is MNHEY, CDR2 SMNVEV (reference sequence).

The chain has TRBV6-1 and TRBJ2-1, with 10 bases lining up with TRBD2. Germline CDR1 and CDR2: MNHNS and SASEGT. The junction had 10 bases not matched to a gene; V was cut back by 3 bases and J by 8 bases. The length of the CDR3 is 16 residues. CDR3 sequence (DNA): TGTGCCAGCAGTGATTATTGGGGGACTAGCGAACATGAGCAGTTCTTC. The encoded protein is CASSDYWGTSEHEQFF.

The chain links TRBV3-1 to TRBJ2-3, with D uncertain. The CDR3 contains 17 residues. V lost 3 bases, J lost 0 bases, and 16 bases lay in between. Germline CDR1 is LGHDT and CDR2 is YNNKEL (reference sequence). CDR3 coding DNA: TGTGCCAGCAGCCAGTGGCCGAAAACCCCTAGCACAGATACGCAGTATTTT. Amino acids: CASSQWPKTPSTDTQYF.

Only a few counts were recorded for this clonotype. This chain uses TRBV6-5 with TRBJ2-5, with D perhaps TRBD2 (6 bases). This CDR3 comprises 16 residues. V lost 6 bases to trimming and J lost 7 bases, with 24 bases between them. CDR1 is MNHEY and CDR2 is SVGAGI in the germline V gene. The CDR3 DNA sequence: TGTGCCAGCAGGAGAGGTGCGGGGCCTAGAGAGGTGACCCAGTACTTC. Its translation: CASRRGAGPREVTQYF.

Written as DNA, the CDR3 is TGTGCCAGCAGTGACTGGAGGGCGAGCACAGATACGCAGTATTTT. This sequence encodes CASSDWRASTDTQYF. This chain joins TRBV6-1 and TRBJ2-3; a weak D match, TRBD2 (6 bases). Germline assignment: CDR1 MNHNS and CDR2 SASEGT. The V end lost 3 bases, the J end lost 0 bases, and 10 bases lay between the germline ends. The CDR3 has 15 residues.